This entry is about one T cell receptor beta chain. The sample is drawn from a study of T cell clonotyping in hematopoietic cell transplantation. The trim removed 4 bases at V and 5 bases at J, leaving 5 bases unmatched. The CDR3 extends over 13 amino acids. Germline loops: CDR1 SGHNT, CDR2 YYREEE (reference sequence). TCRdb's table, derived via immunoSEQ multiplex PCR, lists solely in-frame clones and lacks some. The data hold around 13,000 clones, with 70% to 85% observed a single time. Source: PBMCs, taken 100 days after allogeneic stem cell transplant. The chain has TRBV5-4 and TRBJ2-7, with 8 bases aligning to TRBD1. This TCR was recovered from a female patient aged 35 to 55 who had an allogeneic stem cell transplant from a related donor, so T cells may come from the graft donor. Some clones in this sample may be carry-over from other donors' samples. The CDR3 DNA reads TGTGCCAGCAGCCAGGACAGGGTCCACGAGCAGTACTTC. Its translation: CASSQDRVHEQYF.